This is a list of T cell receptor beta chains from one sample in a study of blood T cell repertoires in COVID-19. The data were produced by immunoSEQ multiplex PCR, yet TCRdb's version contains in-frame clones alone and is incomplete. The sample has hundreds of thousands of clones; 70% to 90% are singletons. The sample was PBMCs or T cells enriched from blood (not recorded which). The source of these receptors is a woman aged 18-29 years with acute COVID-19. Both conserved end residues are trimmed from each CDR3. Each record gives: V gene, CDR3 protein.

v_gene: TRBV7-9; CDR3aa: ASSFIVGGSSPLH
v_gene: TRBV5-1; CDR3aa: ASSLRQRSSGNTIY
v_gene: TRBV10-2; CDR3aa: ASGSASAHQETQY
v_gene: TRBV28; CDR3aa: ASSFQSSTNYGYT
v_gene: TRBV19; CDR3aa: ASSILIGQGRTDTQY
v_gene: TRBV14; CDR3aa: ASSRLAGGEYNEQF
v_gene: TRBV15; CDR3aa: ATSRVRGSSYEQY
v_gene: TRBV25-1; CDR3aa: ASSEYRSNQPQH
v_gene: TRBV2; CDR3aa: ASRRGEQY
v_gene: TRBV28; CDR3aa: ASSLALAGEQY
v_gene: TRBV5-1; CDR3aa: ASSAEREGGYT
v_gene: TRBV12-5; CDR3aa: ASGLYPGGGTEAF
v_gene: TRBV5-8; CDR3aa: ASRNRQGTDTQY
v_gene: TRBV5-4; CDR3aa: ASSLERGQFYEQY
v_gene: TRBV10-2; CDR3aa: ASSESGSFGYEQY
v_gene: TRBV9; CDR3aa: ASSDGTSGRADTQY
v_gene: TRBV5-1; CDR3aa: ASSLVSRPYEQY
v_gene: TRBV30; CDR3aa: AWSRTGRNQPQH
v_gene: TRBV7-9; CDR3aa: ASSSLLRGGVNEKLF
v_gene: TRBV19; CDR3aa: ASSTPGQFYEQY
v_gene: TRBV2; CDR3aa: ASSELRVSSYNEQF
v_gene: TRBV6-2/TRBV6-3; CDR3aa: ASSPGLARVRSYNEQF
v_gene: TRBV2; CDR3aa: ASRGGEDYGYT
v_gene: TRBV10-3; CDR3aa: AIRGTGDSPLH
v_gene: TRBV11-3; CDR3aa: ASSYGAGNTDTQY